The 10 T cell receptor beta chains in this list originate from one sample, sequenced in a study of post-analysis software for immune sequencing data (dated by TCRdb to between 2015 and 2016). What the research found in general, with its limitations: Significantly higher frequencies in patients than in controls were found for roughly 5 TRBV segments, including TRBV5-6, TRBV5-1 and TRBV20-1.

No antigen has been identified for these receptors. The library was produced with PCR. The run used an Illumina HiSeq 2500. To reduce PCR and sequencing biases, unique molecular identifiers were built into the TCR beta cDNA libraries. TCRdb reanalyzed the raw reads on its own, using fastp at Q25 for trimming and MiXCR for clone calling, and kept in-frame beta chains. Each record represents a unique CDR3 protein, reported with the most common genes and DNA among its rows. The sample table shows a few hundred thousand distinct CDR3 sequences, and about a third are seen once. The top ten constitute around an eighth of the sample. The sample comprised blood. The receptors shown here come from a girl aged 5 to 17 with multiple sclerosis.

V usage is TRBV28 and J usage is TRBJ1-5; possibly TRBD1 for D (6 bases). Trimming removed 7 bases from V and 1 base from J, with 14 bases in between. This CDR3 is built from 15 residues. CDR1 is MDHEN, CDR2 SYDVKM, per germline. The CDR3 loop is CASNKQGGSNQPQHF. The CDR3 DNA follows: TGTGCCAGCAACAAACAGGGAGGAAGCAATCAGCCCCAGCATTTT.

This chain uses TRBV15 with TRBJ2-7, with D tentatively TRBD2 (6 bases). This CDR3 comprises 16 residues. Germline V gene data show CDR1 as LNHNV and CDR2 as YYDKDF (reference sequence). V shed 6 bases and J shed 5 bases, with 23 bases lying between them. The CDR3 loop reads CATSSTWTTRYDEQYF. The CDR3 bases are TGTGCCACCAGTAGTACCTGGACTACAAGGTACGACGAGCAGTACTTC. Full variable domain (missing parts from reference TRBV15 and TRBJ2-7): DAMVIQNPRYQVTQFGKPVTLSCSQTLNHNVMYWYQQKSSQAPKLLFHYYDKDFNNEADTPDNFQSRRPNTSFCFLDIRSPGLGDTAMYLCATSSTWTTRYDEQYFGPGTRLTVT.

As DNA, the CDR3 is TGTGCCAGCAGTCCTCAAGAGGGGGGGATTCACGAGCAGTACTTC. Residues: CASSPQEGGIHEQYF. The chain employs TRBV12-3 or TRBV12-4 and TRBJ2-4, with D perhaps matching TRBD2 (7 bases). The J call could be wrong; TRBJ2-7 is a better fit for the DNA end. The CDR3 runs to 15 residues.

This clonotype was counted between two and nine times. The chain links TRBV4-3 to TRBJ2-3; no clear D. The V and J ends lost 4 bases and 1 base respectively, with 12 bases between them. CDR3 size: 15 residues. The germline CDR1 and CDR2 sequences are LGHNA and YSLEER. CDR3 in DNA: TGCGCCAGCAGCCCGGTGAGGAAAGGCACAGATACGCAGTATTTT. This encodes CASSPVRKGTDTQYF.

On this clonotype itself: Just one base apart from a much larger clone, this may be a read error. This chain joins TRBV4-1 and TRBJ2-5, with unresolved D. CDR1 and CDR2 from the germline V gene are MGHRA and YSYEKL. This CDR3 is 13 amino acids long. V lost 7 bases, J lost 0 bases, and 9 bases lay in between. CDR3 region: CASKDQNQETQYF. DNA of the CDR3: TGCGCCAGCAAGGACCAGAACCAAGAGACCCAGTACTTC.

This clonotype was observed a handful of times. J is TRBJ2-5 and V is TRBV7-9; no firm D call. Between the trimmed V and J ends, which lost 6 bases and 3 bases, there was a span of 8 bases. CDR1 and CDR2 (germline): SEHNR, FQNEAQ (reference sequence). This CDR3 has 12 residues. The CDR3 coding sequence is TGTGCCAGCAGTTCACCGGAAGAGACCCAGTACTTC. Translating it yields CASSSPEETQYF.

CDR3 coding DNA: TGCGCCAGCAGCAAGGGTCTCACGGGTAACACTGAAGCTTTCTTT. It translates to CASSKGLTGNTEAFF. The gene calls are TRBV5-1 and TRBJ1-1; D uncertain. Looked up from germline, CDR1 is SGHRS and CDR2 is YFSETQ. CDR3 length: 15 amino acids. The ends were cut back, 4 bases at V and 2 bases at J, with 15 bases in the middle.

The chain couples TRBV7-9 to TRBJ2-5, with D possibly being TRBD1 (5 bases). The CDR3 contains 15 residues. Trimming left V 6 bases short and J 2 bases short, with 16 bases between. From germline, CDR1 is SEHNR and CDR2 FQNEAQ (reference sequence). Written as DNA, the CDR3 is TGTGCCAGCAGTGAGACAGTGACCCCACAAGAGACCCAGTACTTC. This codes for CASSETVTPQETQYF.

This chain links TRBV4-3 with TRBJ2-4; D gene ambiguous. Looked up from germline, CDR1 is LGHNA and CDR2 is YSLEER. The CDR3 totals 13 residues. Trimming cost V 1 base and J 4 bases, with 5 bases left between them. Written as DNA, the CDR3 is TGCGCCAGCAGCCAAGGCCATAAAAACATTCAGTACTTC. Translating gives CASSQGHKNIQYF.

V usage is TRBV4-1 and J usage is TRBJ1-2; D is possibly TRBD1 (5 bases). The V and J ends lost 4 bases and 3 bases respectively, with 18 bases between them. Germline assignment: CDR1 MGHRA and CDR2 YSYEKL. This CDR3 is built from 16 residues. The chain's CDR3 is CASSPQGEGLDYGYTF. CDR3 DNA sequence: TGCGCCAGCAGCCCGCAAGGGGAGGGGCTGGACTATGGCTACACCTTC.